This is a list of T cell receptor beta chains from one sample in a study of beta chain features in type 1 diabetes. Generated by immunoSEQ multiplex PCR, the TCRdb table keeps only in-frame clones and is missing some. This sample has tens of thousands of clones, with roughly 69% found just once. Material: Tregs from blood. These receptors came from a man aged 18 to 29 with type 1 diabetes. Each CDR3 is given with its conserved first and last residue. Each record gives: CDR3 protein, CDR3 DNA, J gene, clone size, V gene, D gene. D genes are given only for firm matches. Clone size is given for some rows only: seen once, a few or many times, or a class if the clone is expanded.

CDR3 protein: CASSTDGVGTGELFF
CDR3 DNA: TGTGCCAGCAGTACCGACGGAGTGGGCACCGGGGAGCTGTTTTTT
J gene: TRBJ2-2
clone size: -
V gene: TRBV28
D gene: -

CDR3 protein: CASSPYGDQETQYF
CDR3 DNA: TGTGCCAGCAGCCCCTACGGGGATCAAGAGACCCAGTACTTC
J gene: TRBJ2-5
clone size: -
V gene: TRBV7-2
D gene: -

CDR3 protein: CASSPFSATEAFF
CDR3 DNA: TGTGCCAGCTCACCCTTTAGTGCCACTGAAGCTTTCTTT
J gene: TRBJ1-1
clone size: few
V gene: TRBV18
D gene: -

CDR3 protein: CASSLWGRGAGAYNEQFF
CDR3 DNA: TGTGCCAGCAGCTTATGGGGCAGGGGAGCGGGAGCCTACAATGAGCAGTTCTTC
J gene: TRBJ2-1
clone size: -
V gene: TRBV7-2
D gene: TRBD2

CDR3 protein: CASSPVNRGQAFF
CDR3 DNA: TGTGCCAGCAGCCCCGTCAACAGGGGGCAAGCTTTCTTT
J gene: TRBJ1-1
clone size: -
V gene: TRBV11-2
D gene: TRBD1

CDR3 protein: CASSLLGTAQETQYF
CDR3 DNA: TGTGCCAGCAGCTTATTAGGTACAGCCCAAGAGACCCAGTACTTC
J gene: TRBJ2-5
clone size: -
V gene: TRBV5-6
D gene: -

CDR3 protein: CAWSTSVSLETQYF
CDR3 DNA: TGTGCCTGGTCCACTAGCGTCTCTTTAGAGACCCAGTACTTC
J gene: TRBJ2-5
clone size: -
V gene: TRBV30
D gene: TRBD2

CDR3 protein: CASSHDRGLGTRNTEAFF
CDR3 DNA: TGCGCCAGCAGCCACGACAGGGGTCTGGGGACCAGGAACACTGAAGCTTTCTTT
J gene: TRBJ1-1
clone size: -
V gene: TRBV10-1
D gene: TRBD1

CDR3 protein: CASSFNGGAGGQPQHF
CDR3 DNA: TGTGCCAGCAGCTTTAATGGGGGGGCCGGGGGACAGCCCCAGCATTTT
J gene: TRBJ1-5
clone size: -
V gene: TRBV7-2
D gene: -

CDR3 protein: CAIRVRVDSYEQYF
CDR3 DNA: TGTGCCATCAGAGTACGGGTGGACTCCTACGAGCAGTACTTC
J gene: TRBJ2-7
clone size: -
V gene: TRBV10-3
D gene: -

CDR3 protein: CASSSRGGAYYEQYF
CDR3 DNA: TGTGCCAGCAGCTCCCGTGGCGGGGCTTACTACGAGCAGTACTTC
J gene: TRBJ2-7
clone size: -
V gene: TRBV7-2
D gene: -

CDR3 protein: CASSPRRRFYEQYF
CDR3 DNA: TGTGCCAGCAGCCCAAGACGGAGATTCTACGAGCAGTACTTC
J gene: TRBJ2-7
clone size: -
V gene: TRBV11-2
D gene: -

CDR3 protein: CASSVGAGGGIETQYF
CDR3 DNA: TGTGCCAGCAGCGTAGGGGCAGGGGGTGGTATCGAGACCCAGTACTTC
J gene: TRBJ2-5
clone size: -
V gene: TRBV9
D gene: TRBD1

CDR3 protein: CASSTTGLYGYTF
CDR3 DNA: TGTGCCAGCAGTACCACAGGTCTCTATGGCTACACCTTC
J gene: TRBJ1-2
clone size: -
V gene: TRBV6-6
D gene: -

CDR3 protein: CSATLTRVQFF
CDR3 DNA: TGCAGTGCTACTCTCACTAGGGTGCAGTTCTTC
J gene: TRBJ2-1
clone size: -
V gene: TRBV20-1
D gene: -

CDR3 protein: CASSFSRDTQYF
CDR3 DNA: TGTGCCAGCAGCTTTAGTCGGGATACGCAGTATTTT
J gene: TRBJ2-3
clone size: -
V gene: TRBV7-8
D gene: -

CDR3 protein: CASSPATANYGYTF
CDR3 DNA: TGTGCCAGCTCACCAGCGACAGCTAACTATGGCTACACCTTC
J gene: TRBJ1-2
clone size: -
V gene: TRBV18
D gene: -

CDR3 protein: CAVDRVTPYEQYF
CDR3 DNA: TGTGCCGTCGACAGGGTAACACCCTACGAGCAGTACTTC
J gene: TRBJ2-7
clone size: few
V gene: TRBV21-1
D gene: -

CDR3 protein: CASSVPSGELFF
CDR3 DNA: TGTGCCAGCAGCGTCCCGTCCGGGGAGCTGTTTTTT
J gene: TRBJ2-2
clone size: -
V gene: TRBV5-4
D gene: -

CDR3 protein: CASRQSYTQYF
CDR3 DNA: TGTGCCAGTAGACAGAGCTATACGCAGTATTTT
J gene: TRBJ2-3
clone size: -
V gene: TRBV19
D gene: -

CDR3 protein: CASRSAGQYEQYF
CDR3 DNA: TGTGCCAGCAGAAGCGCAGGGCAATACGAGCAGTACTTC
J gene: TRBJ2-7
clone size: -
V gene: TRBV2
D gene: -

CDR3 protein: CASSFSGLAGDAFF
CDR3 DNA: TGTGCCAGCAGCTTCTCGGGACTAGCGGGAGATGCGTTCTTC
J gene: TRBJ2-1
clone size: -
V gene: TRBV7-2
D gene: TRBD2

CDR3 protein: CASSPDGQGGAYEQYF
CDR3 DNA: TGTGCCAGCAGCCCCGACGGACAGGGGGGCGCCTACGAGCAGTACTTC
J gene: TRBJ2-7
clone size: few
V gene: TRBV5-4
D gene: TRBD1

CDR3 protein: CASSSLGGAGPYEQYF
CDR3 DNA: TGTGCCAGCAGCTCTCTAGGGGGCGCAGGACCCTACGAGCAGTACTTC
J gene: TRBJ2-7
clone size: few
V gene: TRBV7-2
D gene: TRBD1

CDR3 protein: CASSRTSWETQYF
CDR3 DNA: TGTGCCAGCAGCCGGACTAGCTGGGAGACCCAGTACTTC
J gene: TRBJ2-5
clone size: -
V gene: TRBV6-5
D gene: TRBD2

CDR3 protein: CAWTRLAVYNEQFF
CDR3 DNA: TGTGCCTGGACCAGACTAGCTGTCTACAATGAGCAGTTCTTC
J gene: TRBJ2-1
clone size: -
V gene: TRBV30
D gene: TRBD2

CDR3 protein: CASSNSRGGSNQPQHF
CDR3 DNA: TGTGCCAGCAGCAATTCCCGGGGGGGGAGCAATCAGCCCCAGCATTTT
J gene: TRBJ1-5
clone size: once
V gene: TRBV11-2
D gene: -

CDR3 protein: CASSLGQRGGRETQYF
CDR3 DNA: TGTGCCAGCAGCTTAGGCCAGCGGGGGGGCCGCGAGACCCAGTACTTC
J gene: TRBJ2-5
clone size: -
V gene: TRBV7-2
D gene: TRBD2

CDR3 protein: CASRQQNLFGSNEQFF
CDR3 DNA: TGTGCCAGCAGACAACAAAACCTATTCGGGAGCAATGAGCAGTTCTTC
J gene: TRBJ2-1
clone size: few
V gene: TRBV28
D gene: -

CDR3 protein: CASSVGSPDTQYF
CDR3 DNA: TGTGCCAGCAGCGTAGGTAGTCCAGATACGCAGTATTTT
J gene: TRBJ2-3
clone size: -
V gene: TRBV9
D gene: -

CDR3 protein: CASSFGRASGALYRYTF
CDR3 DNA: TGTGCCAGCAGTTTCGGGCGGGCCTCAGGGGCCCTCTATCGCTACACCTTC
J gene: TRBJ1-2
clone size: few
V gene: TRBV28
D gene: -

CDR3 protein: CASMAEVGKNIQYF
CDR3 DNA: TGTGCCAGCATGGCGGAGGTCGGCAAAAACATTCAGTACTTC
J gene: TRBJ2-4
clone size: few
V gene: TRBV2
D gene: -

CDR3 protein: CASSSRTGGFGEQYF
CDR3 DNA: TGTGCCAGCAGCTCTCGGACAGGGGGATTCGGCGAGCAGTACTTC
J gene: TRBJ2-7
clone size: -
V gene: TRBV7-2
D gene: TRBD1